The present T cell receptor beta chain was sequenced within a study of blood T cell repertoires in COVID-19. This CDR3 region has 16 residues. The V segment lost 4 bases and the J segment 2 bases; nucleotides outside the gene matches: 8. The germline V gene encodes CDR1 SGHRS and CDR2 YFSETQ. Study processing details: Scientists estimated how many nucleated cells there were by amplifying reference gene primers. Using immunoSEQ multiplex PCR, the repertoire was profiled, and TCRdb retains in-frame clones only, with some absent. That table furnishes V, J and clone size, whereas the DNA furnished D and trimming. In the table there are tens of thousands of clones, over 65% of which are singletons.

The specimen was peripheral blood. This chain connects TRBV5-1 to TRBJ2-5; TRBD1 matches at 10 bases. This clonotype was sampled from a woman in her 70s with acute or convalescent COVID-19. The CDR3 nucleotides are TGCGCCAGCAGCCTCGGGCCGGGACAGGGGCAAGAGACCCAGTACTTC. It specifies CASSLGPGQGQETQYF.